These 19 T cell receptor beta chains originate from one sample sequenced in a study of CD8 T cells in ankylosing spondylitis. TCRdb called the 5' RACE reads again in MiXCR, with one record for every CDR3 protein. The sample yields under 30,000 distinct CDR3 sequences, about an eighth seen once. The sequenced material came from blood. All receptors come from a male donor with ankylosing spondylitis or in good health (not recorded which).

This chain joins TRBV12-3 or TRBV12-4 and TRBJ2-3, with 10 bases matching TRBD1. This CDR3 spans 15 amino acids. V was clipped by 8 bases and J by 1 base; unmatched bases: 6. CDR3 nucleotides: TGTGCCAGCTCAGACAGGGGGCAAGGCACAGATACGCAGTATTTT. Its translation is CASSDRGQGTDTQYF.

This clonotype was observed at least ten times. V is TRBV6-2 or TRBV6-3 and J is TRBJ2-7; 9 nucleotides match TRBD1. The CDR3 consists of 14 residues. Germline-derived CDR1 and CDR2 are MNHEY and SVGEGT. V lost 8 bases and J lost 1; bases outside the gene matches: 6. The CDR3 sequence is CASRGQGESYEQYF. As DNA, the CDR3 is TGTGCCAGCCGGGGACAGGGCGAATCCTACGAGCAGTACTTC.

This clonotype was counted only a few times. The CDR3 sequence is CASSEAVDTQYF. The CDR3 coding sequence is TGTGCCAGCAGTGAAGCGGTAGATACGCAGTATTTT. The chain couples TRBV2 to TRBJ2-3; D gene uncertain. Germline V gene sequence: CDR1 SNHLY, CDR2 FYNNEI. CDR3 length: 12 amino acids. V lost 0 bases to trimming and J lost 5 bases, with 3 bases between them. Looking up the rest from reference TRBV2 and TRBJ2-3 gives the full variable domain: EPEVTQTPSHQVTQMGQEVILRCVPISNHLYFYWYRQILGQKVEFLVSFYNNEISEKSEIFDDQFSVERPDGSNFTLKIRSTKLEDSAMYFCASSEAVDTQYFGPGTRLTVL.

The gene calls are TRBV28 and TRBJ2-2, with 8 bases that match TRBD2. Germline V gives CDR1 MDHEN, CDR2 SYDVKM. The CDR3 spans 16 residues. With 5 bases clipped from V and 4 bases from J, the junction kept 9 bases outside the gene matches. The CDR3 loop reads CASSPRRGAVTGELFF. The CDR3 DNA reads TGTGCCAGCAGTCCCAGGCGGGGGGCGGTCACCGGGGAGCTGTTTTTT.

Only a few counts were recorded for this clonotype. The chain joins TRBV18 to TRBJ2-2; D not resolved. Trimming stripped 11 bases from V and 6 bases from J, with 19 bases between. The CDR3 extends over 14 amino acids. Germline assignment: CDR1 KGHSH and CDR2 LQKENI. CDR3 sequence reads: CAGATEPEPGELFF. The CDR3 region has the DNA TGTGCCGGCGCCACCGAGCCAGAACCCGGGGAGCTGTTTTTT. Filled out from reference TRBV18 and TRBJ2-2, the complete variable domain reads NAGVMQNPRHLVRRRGQEARLRCSPMKGHSHVYWYRQLPEEGLKFMVYLQKENIIDESGMPKERFSAEFPKEGPSILRIQQVVRGDSAAYFCAGATEPEPGELFFGEGSRLTVL.

This clonotype came up a few times. The chain is built from TRBV19 and TRBJ1-2; D remains ambiguous. The germline gives CDR1 LNHDA, CDR2 SQIVND (reference sequence). This CDR3 spans 15 amino acids. V was cut by 8 bases and J by 4 bases, with 20 bases left in between. The CDR3 region has the DNA TGTGCCAGTCGGTCCCACCCTGAGGGAGGCTATGGCTACACCTTC. It yields the protein CASRSHPEGGYGYTF.

The chain joins TRBV20-1 to TRBJ2-1, with D perhaps assigned TRBD1 or TRBD2 (5 bases each). This CDR3 contains 12 residues. Germline V CDR1 and CDR2: DFQATT, SNEGSKA (reference sequence). V shed 6 bases and J shed 8 bases, with 14 bases lying between them. CDR3 in DNA: TGCAGTGCCAACCGGGGCCGGGATGAGCAGTTCTTC. This encodes CSANRGRDEQFF.

At least ten counts were recorded for this clonotype. The chain couples TRBV27 to TRBJ2-1, with 9 bases lining up with TRBD2. Looked up from germline, CDR1 is MNHEY and CDR2 is SMNVEV (reference sequence). The CDR3 is made up of 15 amino acids. The V gene end was trimmed by 3 bases and the J gene end by 9 bases; junction bases not matched to a gene: 9. In DNA form, the CDR3 reads TGTGCCAGCAGTTTCATTAGCGGGAGAGGCGGTGAGCAGTTCTTC. This sequence encodes CASSFISGRGGEQFF.

This clonotype was detected many times. V gene TRBV7-2 combines with J gene TRBJ2-3; the D gene could be TRBD1 or TRBD2 (5 bases each). In germline, CDR1 is SGHTA, CDR2 FQGNSA. The CDR3 extends over 12 amino acids. Trimming removed 5 bases from V and 6 bases from J, with 9 bases in between. CDR3 bases: TGTGCCAGCAGCGAGGGGATCGATACGCAGTATTTT. Protein product: CASSEGIDTQYF.

This clonotype was recorded a few times. The chain is built from TRBV3-1 and TRBJ2-2, with D possibly matching TRBD1 (6 bases). Germline loops: CDR1 LGHDT, CDR2 YNNKEL (reference sequence). Trimming took 5 bases from V and 0 from J, leaving 10 bases between them. The CDR3 is made up of 15 amino acids. The CDR3 sequence is CASSVGQTNTGELFF. The CDR3 DNA reads as TGTGCCAGCAGCGTTGGACAGACGAACACCGGGGAGCTGTTTTTT.

This clonotype has a handful of counts. This chain uses TRBV2 with TRBJ1-1; D remains unclear. Trimming took 1 base from V and 6 from J, leaving 9 bases between them. The CDR3 is made up of 13 amino acids. Germline V gene sequence: CDR1 SNHLY, CDR2 FYNNEI. This CDR3 reads CASSEGGRAEAFF. The CDR3 DNA reads as TGTGCCAGCAGTGAAGGAGGCAGAGCTGAAGCTTTCTTT.

The chain recombines TRBV30 with TRBJ1-6, with 8 bases matching TRBD1. The CDR3 contains 12 residues. Looked up from germline, CDR1 is GTSNPN and CDR2 is SVGIG (reference sequence). The J segment lost 9 bases and the V segment lost 3 bases, leaving 1 base of the junction unmatched. Here the CDR3 DNA reads TGTGCCTGGAGAACAGGGGGTTCACCCCTCCACTTT. This codes for CAWRTGGSPLHF.

At least ten counts were recorded for this clonotype. This rearrangement joins TRBV6-5 to TRBJ2-7, with D hard to call. The length of the CDR3 is 14 residues. The V and J ends lost 2 bases and 0 bases respectively, with 8 bases between them. CDR1 and CDR2 (germline): MNHEY, SVGAGI. The CDR3 loop is CASSYTRSSYEQYF. The CDR3, as DNA: TGTGCCAGCAGTTACACGAGGAGCTCCTACGAGCAGTACTTC.

This clonotype was observed at least ten times. The chain combines TRBV12-3 or TRBV12-4 with TRBJ2-2; 11 bases align to TRBD2. V lost 0 bases, J lost 2 bases, and 5 bases stayed unmatched. This CDR3 is 18 amino acids long. CDR3 nucleotide sequence: TGTGCCAGCAGTTTAGCGCGGCTAGCGGGGGGTAACACCGGGGAGCTGTTTTTT. Translation gives CASSLARLAGGNTGELFF.

V gene TRBV5-4 combines with J gene TRBJ1-6; D is perhaps TRBD1 (5 bases). V gave up 0 bases and J gave up 2 bases, with 9 bases separating them. The CDR3 is 16 amino acids. Germline loops: CDR1 SGHNT, CDR2 YYREEE (reference sequence). CDR3 nucleotides: TGTGCCAGCAGCTTGGGCGGCAGGGCCTATAATTCACCCCTCCACTTT. Translation gives CASSLGGRAYNSPLHF.

The gene calls are TRBV29-1 and TRBJ2-5, with 7 bases that match TRBD2. The germline gives CDR1 SQVTM, CDR2 ANQGSEA. J gave up 2 bases and V 4 bases, and 7 bases lay outside the gene matches. The CDR3 is 14 residues long. CDR3 sequence (DNA): TGCAGCGTTGCTGGACTAGTCGGACAAGAGACCCAGTACTTC. This translates into CSVAGLVGQETQYF.

This chain connects TRBV25-1 to TRBJ2-2; D unresolved. Trimming shortened V by 7 bases and J by 0 bases, and 3 bases separated the two germline ends. There are 12 residues in the CDR3. Per the germline V gene, CDR1 is MGHDK and CDR2 is SYGVNS. CDR3 in amino acids: CASKTNTGELFF. The DNA for the CDR3 is TGTGCCAGCAAGACGAACACCGGGGAGCTGTTTTTT. Variable domain in full (rest from reference TRBV25-1 and TRBJ2-2): EADIYQTPRYLVIGTGKKITLECSQTMGHDKMYWYQQDPGMELHLIHYSYGVNSTEKGDLSSESTVSRIRTEHFPLTLESARPSHTSQYLCASKTNTGELFFGEGSRLTVL.

The rearrangement uses TRBV12-3 or TRBV12-4 and TRBJ1-3, with a weak D call TRBD1 (6 bases). The CDR3 contains 14 residues. The V end lost 5 bases, the J end lost 1 base, and 9 bases lay between the germline ends. The DNA of the CDR3 is TGTGCCAGCAGTGAACAGGGATCTGGAAACACCATATATTTT. Its protein product is CASSEQGSGNTIYF.

This clonotype has at least ten counts. The rearrangement uses TRBV12-3 or TRBV12-4 and TRBJ2-3; 10 bases match TRBD1. The CDR3 runs 14 residues. With V trimmed by 5 bases and J by 5 bases, 4 bases remained unmatched. CDR3 region: CASSRQGAQDTQYF. The CDR3 DNA is TGTGCCAGCAGTCGACAGGGGGCTCAAGATACGCAGTATTTT.